This T cell receptor (beta chain) came from a study of cytomegalovirus exposure and HLA in healthy donors. General study results and limits: Confirmation in vitro established that a few CMV-associated chains were specific for CMV antigens.

V lost 0 bases and J lost 2; bases outside the gene matches: 8. CDR1 is MGHRA, CDR2 YSYEKL, per germline. This CDR3 spans 17 amino acids. Primers: 60 Vbeta forward and 13 Jbeta reverse. Sequencing used immunoSEQ multiplex PCR; TCRdb keeps in-frame clones, though not all of them. The sample lists some 120,000 clones; approximately 8.8% were seen once. Turning to this clone: Its antigen is currently unknown.

The V call is TRBV4-1, the J call TRBJ2-7; 9 bases match TRBD1. The sequenced sample was PBMCs. The sequence was obtained from a man aged 35 to 55 in good health and CMV-seronegative. The CDR3 spells CASSQEFTGTGTYEQYF. CDR3 DNA: TGCGCCAGCAGCCAAGAGTTTACCGGGACAGGGACCTACGAGCAGTACTTC.